Listed below are T cell receptor beta chains from one sample, sequenced in a study of technical replicates of blood from several donors. Data came from immunoSEQ multiplex PCR; TCRdb stores just in-frame clones and leaves some out. The repertoire includes around 58,000 clones, approximately 86% of them detected once, and under 6.5% sits in the top ten. The specimen was PBMCs. All receptors derive from a human donor in good health. Some clones in this sample may be carry-over from other donors' samples. Each CDR3 is given with its conserved first and last residue. The order of the fields is V gene, CDR3 length, D gene, clone size, J gene, CDR3 DNA, CDR3 protein. A D gene is named only where the DNA matches it firmly. Part of the rows lack a size; the others show once, few, many or a class for expanded clones.

TRBV4-2	15	NA	NA	TRBJ1-2	TGTGCCAGCAGCCAATTGACAGGCCTAGGCTATGGCTACACCTTC	CASSQLTGLGYGYTF
TRBV11-2	15	NA	NA	TRBJ2-7	TGTGCCAGCAGCAAGGACAGAGCCTTATACTACGAGCAGTACTTC	CASSKDRALYYEQYF
TRBV13	15	TRBD1	NA	TRBJ2-7	TGTGCCAGCACCTCCGGGACAGGGGGCTCCTACGAGCAGTACTTC	CASTSGTGGSYEQYF
TRBV6-4	15	TRBD2	NA	TRBJ2-1	TGTGCCAGCGCCGGGACTAGCGGGACTCTGGATGAGCAGTTCTTC	CASAGTSGTLDEQFF
TRBV30	13	TRBD1	NA	TRBJ1-1	TGTGCCTGGATAGGGACAGTGAACACTGAAGCTTTCTTT	CAWIGTVNTEAFF
TRBV19	14	NA	NA	TRBJ2-2	TGTGCCAGTAGTATTAATATGAGAGTCGGGGAGCTGTTTTTT	CASSINMRVGELFF
TRBV19	16	NA	NA	TRBJ2-2	TGTGCCAGTAGTATATACGACTGGTGGAACACCGGGGAGCTGTTTTTT	CASSIYDWWNTGELFF
TRBV21-1	10	NA	NA	TRBJ1-2	TGTGCCAGCTGTGTGAGTGGCTACACCTTC	CASCVSGYTF
TRBV4-3	16	TRBD1	NA	TRBJ1-6	TGCGCCAGCAGCCAAGAAAGCAGACAGGGAATTGATCCCCTCCACTTT	CASSQESRQGIDPLHF
TRBV4-2	15	NA	NA	TRBJ1-6	TGTGCCAGCAGCCAATTCCAGAGGTATAATTCACCCCTCCACTTT	CASSQFQRYNSPLHF
TRBV4-3	15	NA	NA	TRBJ1-1	TGCGCCAGCAGCCCCGCCGGGGGGGAGGGCACTGAAGCTTTCTTT	CASSPAGGEGTEAFF
TRBV23-1	16	NA	NA	TRBJ1-3	TGCGCCAGCAGCCCCCCGAGAAACAGAAAAGGAAACACCATATATTTT	CASSPPRNRKGNTIYF
TRBV19	17	TRBD1	NA	TRBJ2-7	TGTGCCAGTAGTATAGCATATGGGACAGCCGGCGCCTACGAGCAGTACTTC	CASSIAYGTAGAYEQYF
TRBV10-3	14	TRBD1	NA	TRBJ1-1	TGTGCCATCAGTCAGGTTTTGGGGACAGGGGAAGCTTTCTTT	CAISQVLGTGEAFF
TRBV14	12	TRBD1	once	TRBJ1-2	TGTGCCGGTCTAAGGGGGCAAGATGGCTACACCTTC	CAGLRGQDGYTF
TRBV19	15	TRBD2	NA	TRBJ2-2	TGTGCCACTGATGGCGGGAGTATAAACACCGGGGAGCTGTTTTTT	CATDGGSINTGELFF
TRBV7-6	15	TRBD1	NA	TRBJ1-5	TGTGCCAGCAGCCCATTGGGACAGGGGAATCAGCCCCAGCATTTT	CASSPLGQGNQPQHF
TRBV7-2	14	TRBD2	NA	TRBJ2-5	TGTGCCAGCAGCCCCTCACTAGCGCTCCAGACCCAGTACTTC	CASSPSLALQTQYF
TRBV5-6	15	TRBD1	NA	TRBJ2-2	TGTGCCAGCAGCGAGGACAGGGGCTATACCGGGGAGCTGTTTTTT	CASSEDRGYTGELFF
TRBV5-4	13	TRBD1	few	TRBJ2-2	TGTGCCAGCAGCCGACAGGGGACGGGGGAGCTGTTTTTT	CASSRQGTGELFF
TRBV10-3	14	NA	once	TRBJ2-7	TGTGCCATCAGTGAGTCGTTTTCAGGTATCGAGCAGTACTTC	CAISESFSGIEQYF
TRBV2	14	TRBD1	NA	TRBJ1-2	TGTGCCAGCAGTGGCCGGACAGGGTTCTATGGCTACACCTTC	CASSGRTGFYGYTF
TRBV7-9	15	TRBD1	NA	TRBJ1-4	TGTGCCAGCAGCCCAGAGGACAGGGAGAATGAAAAACTGTTTTTT	CASSPEDRENEKLFF
TRBV6-1	14	NA	NA	TRBJ2-3	TGTGCCATCACAGGTGGGGGGACCACAGATACGCAGTATTTT	CAITGGGTTDTQYF
TRBV4-1	19	TRBD1	few	TRBJ1-1	TGCGCCAGCAGCCTCCGAGAAGGGGGCCGATCCATTAGTGTCACTGAAGCTTTCTTT	CASSLREGGRSISVTEAFF
TRBV10-3	14	NA	NA	TRBJ2-7	TGTGCCATCAGTGGACTCGGAGGAAGCTACGAGCAGTACTTC	CAISGLGGSYEQYF
TRBV5-4	12	NA	NA	TRBJ2-7	TGTGCCAGCAGCTTGTACTCCTACGAGCAGTACTTC	CASSLYSYEQYF
TRBV29-1	11	NA	NA	TRBJ1-1	TGCAGCGGCCGGGGGAACACTGAAGCTTTCTTT	CSGRGNTEAFF
TRBV7-9	16	TRBD1	NA	TRBJ1-5	TGTGCCAGCAGCTTAGGGGCAGGGGGCGGAAATCAGCCCCAGCATTTT	CASSLGAGGGNQPQHF
TRBV5-4	16	NA	NA	TRBJ1-1	TGTGCCAGCAGCAGGGGTGGGAGGGGCATGAACACTGAAGCTTTCTTT	CASSRGGRGMNTEAFF
TRBV5-4	16	TRBD1	NA	TRBJ1-1	TGTGCCAGCAGCTCACTTAGGACAGGGCCGAACACTGAAGCTTTCTTT	CASSSLRTGPNTEAFF
TRBV7-6	15	TRBD1	few	TRBJ1-1	TGTGCCAGCAGCTTATTTCAGGGGGCGAACACTGAAGCTTTCTTT	CASSLFQGANTEAFF
TRBV18	14	NA	NA	TRBJ1-1	TGTGCCAGCTCACGGACAGAAAGGAACACTGAAGCTTTCTTT	CASSRTERNTEAFF
TRBV4-2	16	NA	once	TRBJ2-4	TGTGCCAGCAGCCAAGCCCCGACAGAAATCAAAAACATTCAGTACTTC	CASSQAPTEIKNIQYF
TRBV7-8	14	NA	NA	TRBJ2-7	TGTGCCAGCAGAAGGCAGGGAACTGTCTACGAGCAGTACTTC	CASRRQGTVYEQYF
TRBV4-1	16	TRBD2	NA	TRBJ2-2	TGCGCCAGCAGCCAAGATCGGGGGGCGAACACCGGGGAGCTGTTTTTT	CASSQDRGANTGELFF
TRBV29-1	15	TRBD2	NA	TRBJ2-1	TGCAGCGTTGAACCGAGACTAGCGGGACACAATGAGCAGTTCTTC	CSVEPRLAGHNEQFF
TRBV10-3	16	TRBD2	NA	TRBJ2-1	TGTGCCATCAGTGACGTCCAGCGGGGGGGGATCCGCGAGCAGTTCTTC	CAISDVQRGGIREQFF
TRBV6-4	15	NA	NA	TRBJ2-7	TGTGCCAGCAGTGTCAACGCCGGGGGGCCCTACGAGCAGTACTTC	CASSVNAGGPYEQYF
TRBV27	16	TRBD1	NA	TRBJ2-3	TGTGCCAGCAGTTTATCGGGGACAGGTTACACAGATACGCAGTATTTT	CASSLSGTGYTDTQYF
TRBV13	15	TRBD2	NA	TRBJ2-7	TGTGCCAGCAGCAGCGGGACCGGTCTCAACTACGAGCAGTACTTC	CASSSGTGLNYEQYF
TRBV25-1	14	NA	once	TRBJ2-5	TGTGCCAGCAGTGAAGACAGACTGGAAGAGACCCAGTACTTC	CASSEDRLEETQYF
TRBV20-1	11	NA	NA	TRBJ1-2	TGCAGTGCTAGGTTGGGTAGCGGCTACACCTTC	CSARLGSGYTF